This entry features one T cell receptor (beta chain) sequence. Antigen specificity is unknown. Libraries were prepared by immunoSEQ multiplex PCR; TCRdb keeps only in-frame clonotypes and omits some of them. The table lists 13,000 or so clones, over 70% of them singletons. Germline V gene sequence: CDR1 GTSNPN, CDR2 SVGIG (reference sequence). The CDR3 has 13 amino acids. With 0 bases removed from V and 4 bases from J, the gap between germline ends came to 9 bases. The data stem from a study of somatic mutations in cytotoxic T cells in rheumatoid arthritis. On the study more broadly: Patient blood (around 30 ml EDTA) was collected right after diagnosis, preceding any treatment.

Magnetic beads with positive selection isolated CD4+ and CD8+ fractions, whose purity was verified by flow cytometry. Notes on the study in general: CD8+ T-cell clonality did not differ significantly between rheumatoid arthritis patients and age-matched healthy controls. Among fewer than 80 patients, roughly 8 showed a largest CD8+ clone that surpassed 20% of CD8+ cells.

The chain carries TRBV30 and TRBJ1-2, with D uncertain. The clonotype originates from an adult with rheumatoid arthritis. The source material was CD8+ T cells sorted from blood. The CDR3 loop reads CAWSVRQTYGYTF. In DNA, the CDR3 is TGTGCCTGGAGTGTACGGCAGACCTATGGCTACACCTTC.